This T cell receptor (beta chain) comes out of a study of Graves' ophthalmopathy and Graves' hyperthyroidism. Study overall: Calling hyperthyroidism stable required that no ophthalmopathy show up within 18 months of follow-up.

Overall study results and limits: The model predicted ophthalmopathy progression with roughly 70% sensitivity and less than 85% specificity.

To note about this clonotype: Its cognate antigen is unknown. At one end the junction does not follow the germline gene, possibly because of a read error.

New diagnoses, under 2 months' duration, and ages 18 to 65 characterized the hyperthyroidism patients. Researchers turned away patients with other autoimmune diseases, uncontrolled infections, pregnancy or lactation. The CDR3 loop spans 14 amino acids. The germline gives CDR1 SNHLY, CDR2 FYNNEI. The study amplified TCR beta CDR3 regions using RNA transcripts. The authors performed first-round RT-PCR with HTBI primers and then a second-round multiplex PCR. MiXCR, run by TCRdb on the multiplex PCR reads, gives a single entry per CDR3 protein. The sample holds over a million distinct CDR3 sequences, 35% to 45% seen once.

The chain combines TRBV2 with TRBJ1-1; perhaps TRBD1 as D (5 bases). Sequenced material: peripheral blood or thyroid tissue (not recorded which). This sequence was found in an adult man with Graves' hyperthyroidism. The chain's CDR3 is CASTEDSSDTEAFF. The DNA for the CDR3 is TGTGCCAGCACTGAAGACAGTTCTGACACTGAAGCTTTCTTT.